These 7 T cell receptor beta chains were sequenced from one sample in a study of T-cell reconstitution after alpha-beta-depleted transplantation in children. Preparation of the TCRbeta library used unique molecular identifiers. One entry per CDR3 protein results from TCRdb running MiXCR on the PCR reads. The data contain over 100,000 distinct CDR3 sequences, about 6.8% of them singletons. This specimen was PBMCs, taken before TCRalphabeta/CD19-depleted stem cell transplant. The receptors come from a boy between 2 and 10 years old with acute lymphoblastic leukemia, due to receive a stem cell transplant.

This clonotype was recorded many times. The V call is TRBV5-1, the J call TRBJ1-5; TRBD1 might be the D (5 bases). Trimming pared 4 bases from V and 4 bases from J, leaving 15 bases between. CDR3 length: 15 amino acids. Looked up from germline, CDR1 is SGHRS and CDR2 is YFSETQ. The DNA for the CDR3 is TGCGCCAGCAGCCTCGACAGTCCTGGGAATCAGCCCCAGCATTTT. This translates into CASSLDSPGNQPQHF.

The rearrangement joins TRBV5-1 to TRBJ2-5, with D possibly being TRBD2 (5 bases). This CDR3 contains 14 residues. Trimming cost V 1 base and J 1 base, with 8 bases left between them. Per the germline V gene, CDR1 is SGHRS and CDR2 is YFSETQ. CDR3 sequence: CASSLIGLQETQYF. The CDR3 nucleotides read TGCGCCAGCAGCTTGATTGGACTCCAAGAGACCCAGTACTTC.

This clonotype turned up a few times. This chain links TRBV20-1 with TRBJ2-7; 7 nucleotides align to TRBD2. The CDR3 is 13 amino acids. The germline V gene has CDR1 DFQATT and CDR2 SNEGSKA (reference sequence). The V segment lost 6 bases and the J segment 7 bases; nucleotides outside the gene matches: 12. The CDR3 spells CSAQYLGGGEQYF. For the CDR3, the DNA is TGCAGTGCACAATACCTCGGGGGAGGGGAGCAGTACTTC.

This sequence joins TRBV7-3 and TRBJ2-3; 8 bases map to TRBD2. Losses at the gene ends were 6 bases for V and 5 bases for J; bases not matched to a gene: 7. In germline, CDR1 is SGHTA, CDR2 FQGTGA. The CDR3 contains 14 residues. The CDR3 DNA sequence: TGTGCCAGCAGGCCGGGACTAGATGGAGATACGCAGTATTTT. Encoded protein: CASRPGLDGDTQYF.

This clonotype appeared many times. At one boundary the junction diverges from the germline segment, which might be a read error. The chain joins TRBV7-7 to TRBJ2-5; 7 bases are shared with TRBD1. The CDR3 totals 14 residues. The germline V gene has CDR1 SSHAT and CDR2 FNYEAQ (reference sequence). CDR3 DNA sequence: TGTGCTAGCAGCGCCGGGACAGCGCAAGAGACCCAGTACTTC. Translating it yields CASSAGTAQETQYF.

This clonotype has more than one count but fewer than ten. This chain joins TRBV7-9 and TRBJ2-7; D might be TRBD1 (5 bases). V was clipped by 4 bases and J by 4 bases, with 23 bases between them. There are 17 residues in the CDR3. CDR1 SEHNR and CDR2 FQNEAQ come from the germline V gene (reference sequence). CDR3: CASSSTRDSDVRYEQYF. Written as DNA, the CDR3 is TGTGCCAGCAGCTCAACTCGAGACAGCGATGTTCGATACGAGCAGTACTTC.

This clonotype appeared many times. The chain carries TRBV4-2 and TRBJ2-1, with TRBD2 matching over 12 bases. CDR3 length equals 16 residues. Germline values: CDR1 LGHNA, CDR2 YNFKEQ. V lost 4 bases, J lost 6 bases, and 7 bases stayed unmatched. The CDR3 region has the DNA TGTGCCAGCAGCCCCGGGACTAGCGGGTCGGTCAATGAGCAGTTCTTC. Translating gives CASSPGTSGSVNEQFF.